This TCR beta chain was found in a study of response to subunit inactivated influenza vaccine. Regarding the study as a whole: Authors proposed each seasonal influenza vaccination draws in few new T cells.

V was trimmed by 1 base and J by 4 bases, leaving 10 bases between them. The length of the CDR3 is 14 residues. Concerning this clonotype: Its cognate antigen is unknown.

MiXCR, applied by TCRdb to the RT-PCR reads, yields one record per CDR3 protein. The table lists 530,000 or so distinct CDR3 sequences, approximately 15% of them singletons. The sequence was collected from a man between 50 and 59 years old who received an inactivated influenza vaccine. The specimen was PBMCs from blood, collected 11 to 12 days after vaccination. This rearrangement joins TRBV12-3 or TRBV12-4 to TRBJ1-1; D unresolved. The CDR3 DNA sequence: TGTGCCAGCAGTTTAGACAGAACGGTCACTGAAGCTTTCTTT. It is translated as CASSLDRTVTEAFF.